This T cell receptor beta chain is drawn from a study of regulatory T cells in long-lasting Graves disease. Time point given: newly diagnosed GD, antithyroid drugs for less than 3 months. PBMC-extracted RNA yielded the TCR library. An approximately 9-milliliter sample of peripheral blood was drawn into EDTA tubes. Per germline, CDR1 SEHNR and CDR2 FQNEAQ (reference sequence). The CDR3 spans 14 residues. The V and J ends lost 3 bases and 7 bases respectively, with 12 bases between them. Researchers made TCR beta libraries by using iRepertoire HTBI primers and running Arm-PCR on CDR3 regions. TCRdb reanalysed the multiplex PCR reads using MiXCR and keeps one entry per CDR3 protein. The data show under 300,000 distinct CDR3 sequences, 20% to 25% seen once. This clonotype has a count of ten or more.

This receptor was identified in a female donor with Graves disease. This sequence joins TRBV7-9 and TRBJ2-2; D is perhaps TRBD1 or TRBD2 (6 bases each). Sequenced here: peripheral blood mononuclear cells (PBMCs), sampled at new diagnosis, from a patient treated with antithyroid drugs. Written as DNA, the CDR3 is TGTGCCAGCAGCTTGGGGGGCGTCGACGGGGAGCTGTTTTTT. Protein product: CASSLGGVDGELFF.